The 10 T cell receptor beta chains presented below share a single source sample, sequenced in a study of T cells of healthy individuals. TCRdb ran MiXCR on the 5' RACE reads and lists one entry per CDR3 protein. The sample holds nearly 100,000 distinct CDR3 sequences, approximately 16% seen once. The receptors shown here come from a human donor in good health.

This clonotype turned up a few times. This chain connects TRBV11-2 to TRBJ2-7; no clear D gene. Trimming stripped 3 bases from V and 5 bases from J, with 8 bases between. The CDR3 extends over 12 amino acids. From germline, CDR1 is SGHAT and CDR2 FQNNGV. The DNA for the CDR3 is TGTGCCAGCAGCTTCGGTTTCCACGAGCAGTACTTC. This gives the protein CASSFGFHEQYF.

The V call is TRBV18, the J call TRBJ2-7, with 8 bases aligning to TRBD2. Losses at the gene ends were 3 bases for V and 4 bases for J; bases not matched to a gene: 8. CDR1 is KGHSH, CDR2 LQKENI, per germline. The CDR3 is 15 residues long. The CDR3: CASSPRERETYEQYF. CDR3 nucleotides: TGTGCCAGCTCACCGCGAGAGCGGGAGACGTACGAGCAGTACTTC. Full variable domain (rest looked up from reference TRBV18 and TRBJ2-7): NAGVMQNPRHLVRRRGQEARLRCSPMKGHSHVYWYRQLPEEGLKFMVYLQKENIIDESGMPKERFSAEFPKEGPSILRIQQVVRGDSAAYFCASSPRERETYEQYFGPGTRLTVT.

About this clonotype itself: A much larger clone differs from this one at a single base, so this may be a read error. This sequence joins TRBV4-2 and TRBJ2-1, with D tentatively TRBD1 (6 bases). Germline-derived CDR1 and CDR2 are LGHNA and YNFKEQ. This CDR3 has 14 residues. V was shortened by 5 bases and J by 6 bases, with 14 bases between the two germline ends. CDR3 residues: CASSFTGTSNEQFF. CDR3 nucleotides: TGTGCCAGCAGCTTCACCGGGACAAGCAATGAGCAGTTCTTC.

This clonotype has a count of ten or more. The chain links TRBV20-1 to TRBJ2-5, with no clear D. With 1 base removed from V and 9 bases from J, the gap between germline ends came to 9 bases. The germline CDR1 and CDR2 sequences are DFQATT and SNEGSKA (reference sequence). The CDR3 contains 11 residues. The CDR3 bases are TGCAGTGCTAGAGCTGGCTCGGCCCAGTACTTC. Amino acid sequence: CSARAGSAQYF.

The V and J genes are TRBV5-4 and TRBJ2-7; the D is unclear. This CDR3 region has 11 residues. Germline CDR1 and CDR2: SGHNT and YYREEE (reference sequence). Trimming cost V 4 bases and J 6 bases, with 8 bases left between them. CDR3 sequence reads: CASSGPCEQYF. CDR3 in DNA: TGTGCCAGCAGCGGCCCCTGCGAGCAGTACTTC.

The table lists this clonotype with a few counts. This chain joins TRBV29-1 and TRBJ2-7, with TRBD2 matching over 11 bases. V lost 6 bases, J lost 2 bases, and 9 bases stayed unmatched. CDR3 length equals 15 residues. Germline V gene sequence: CDR1 SQVTM, CDR2 ANQGSEA. The CDR3 sequence is CSVQLPGLAAYEQYF. The CDR3 DNA sequence: TGCAGCGTGCAGCTACCGGGACTAGCGGCCTACGAGCAGTACTTC.

In its sample, this clonotype was seen once. This CDR3 is CSVAFGTQPQHF. In nucleotides, the CDR3 is TGCAGCGTTGCGTTCGGGACCCAGCCCCAGCATTTT. This chain uses TRBV29-1 with TRBJ1-5, with TRBD1 as a possible D gene (5 bases). This CDR3 has 12 amino acids. V was shortened by 4 bases and J by 7 bases, with 11 bases between the two germline ends. Per the germline V gene, CDR1 is SQVTM and CDR2 is ANQGSEA.

The J gene is TRBJ1-5, the V gene TRBV12-3 or TRBV12-4; D is perhaps TRBD1 (5 bases). V shed 5 bases and J shed 9 bases, with 11 bases lying between them. CDR3 length equals 12 residues. DNA of the CDR3: TGTGCCAGCAGTCAAGCTACAGGGCCCCAGCATTTT. Encoded protein: CASSQATGPQHF.

The chain recombines TRBV24-1 with TRBJ2-1, with a weak D call TRBD1 (6 bases). The CDR3 contains 15 residues. Germline CDR1 and CDR2: KGHDR and SFDVKD. Trimming left V 3 bases short and J 8 bases short, with 16 bases between. CDR3 nucleotide sequence: TGTGCCACCAGTGATCCTGCGGGCAGGGGCCATGAGCAGTTCTTC. It codes for CATSDPAGRGHEQFF.

This clonotype was counted only a few times. The J gene is TRBJ2-7, the V gene TRBV6-1; 8 nucleotides line up with TRBD1. Unmatched junction bases numbered 10, after V lost 7 bases and J lost 2 bases. This CDR3 is 15 amino acids long. Germline CDR1 and CDR2: MNHNS and SASEGT. CDR3 nucleotide sequence: TGTGCCAGCACCCCAACCAGGGGGCCTACCTACGAGCAGTACTTC. It translates to CASTPTRGPTYEQYF.